The sequence of this T cell receptor beta chain was determined in a study of shared clonotypes between healthy human individuals. Deep was the level used in running the assay. Some clones are missing from TCRdb's copy, which holds only in-frame ones; the method was immunoSEQ multiplex PCR. Of hundreds of thousands of clones detected, 92% appear once; the ten largest clones hold more than 20%. The V gene lost 1 base and the J gene lost 2 bases, with 12 bases spanning the gap. This CDR3 has 14 amino acids. Germline CDR1 GTSNPN, CDR2 SVGIG (reference sequence). CD45RO-negative CD8 cells positively selected for CCR7 made up the naive population, which excluded terminally differentiated effector memory CD45RA+ cells.

Sequenced input: naive CD8+ T cells sorted from blood. The chain is built from TRBV30 and TRBJ2-7; D is possibly TRBD1 (6 bases). The TCR originated in a young man in good health. CDR3 nucleotides: TGTGCCTGGAGTGACGGGACAACGACCTACGAGCAGTACTTC. Its protein is CAWSDGTTTYEQYF.